The clone carrying this TCR beta chain showed up just a few times. This sample is part of a study of cytomegalovirus exposure and HLA in healthy donors. CDR1 and CDR2 from the germline V gene are SGHRS and YFSETQ. V shed 4 bases and J shed 4 bases, with 12 bases lying between them. The CDR3 loop spans 13 amino acids. Primers for the PCR totalled 60 Vbeta and 13 Jbeta. The protocol was immunoSEQ multiplex PCR, while the TCRdb copy is restricted to in-frame clones and leaves out a portion. This table holds some 190,000 clones, about four fifths found once. The genes are TRBV5-1 and TRBJ2-7; no firm D call. Input material: PBMCs. This TCR was recovered from a woman aged 25 to 39 in good health and CMV-seronegative. The CDR3 sequence: CASSDDTYYEQYF. In DNA, the CDR3 is TGCGCCAGCAGCGACGACACCTATTACGAGCAGTACTTC. The full variable domain, completed using reference TRBV5-1 and TRBJ2-7, is KAGVTQTPRYLIKTRGQQVTLSCSPISGHRSVSWYQQTPGQGLQFLFEYFSETQRNKGNFPGRFSGRQFSNSRSEMNVSTLELGDSALYLCASSDDTYYEQYFGPGTRLTVT.